These 2 T cell receptor beta chains originate from one sample sequenced in a study of PD-L1 blockade in urothelial cancer. Libraries were prepared by immunoSEQ multiplex PCR; TCRdb keeps only in-frame clonotypes and omits some of them. This sample has 100,000 to 150,000 clones; 86% occur once, and the top ten carry 2.4%. Time point of the sample: peripheral blood 6 weeks after treatment start. The material sequenced was PBMCs, taken around atezolizumab (anti-PD-L1) treatment. Receptors originate from a man aged 50 to 59 with urothelial cancer.

This chain links TRBV7-2 with TRBJ2-1, with 9 bases identical to TRBD2. J gave up 6 bases and V 5 bases, and 8 bases lay outside the gene matches. CDR3 size: 15 residues. CDR1 is SGHTA, CDR2 FQGNSA, per germline. This chain's CDR3 is CASSSGGRPVNEQFF. Here the CDR3 DNA reads TGTGCCAGCAGCAGCGGGGGGCGTCCCGTCAATGAGCAGTTCTTC.

The chain links TRBV7-9 to TRBJ2-5; 10 bases map to TRBD1. The V and J ends lost 5 bases and 5 bases, in that order; junction bases with no gene match: 8. The germline V gene encodes CDR1 SEHNR and CDR2 FQNEAQ (reference sequence). The CDR3 contains 15 residues. The CDR3 bases are TGTGCCAGCAGCGCTACCGGGACAGGGGCTGAGACCCAGTACTTC. This codes for CASSATGTGAETQYF.